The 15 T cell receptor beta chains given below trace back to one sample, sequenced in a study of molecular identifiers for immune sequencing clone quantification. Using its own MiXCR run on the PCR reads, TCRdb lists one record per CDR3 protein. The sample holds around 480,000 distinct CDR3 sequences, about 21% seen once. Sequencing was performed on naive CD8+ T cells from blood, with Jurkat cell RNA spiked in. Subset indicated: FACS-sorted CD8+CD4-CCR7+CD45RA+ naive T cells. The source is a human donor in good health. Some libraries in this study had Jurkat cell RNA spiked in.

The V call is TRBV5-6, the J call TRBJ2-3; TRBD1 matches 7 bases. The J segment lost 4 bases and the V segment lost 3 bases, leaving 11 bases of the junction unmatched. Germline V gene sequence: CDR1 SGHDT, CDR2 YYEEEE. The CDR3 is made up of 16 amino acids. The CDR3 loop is CASSSQDREFADTQYF. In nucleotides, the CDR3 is TGTGCCAGCAGCTCCCAAGACAGGGAATTTGCAGATACGCAGTATTTT.

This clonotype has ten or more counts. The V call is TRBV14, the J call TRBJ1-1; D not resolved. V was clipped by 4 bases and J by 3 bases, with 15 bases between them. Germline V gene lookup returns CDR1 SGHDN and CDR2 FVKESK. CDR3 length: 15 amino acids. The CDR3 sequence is CASSPYTASDTEAFF. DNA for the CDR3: TGTGCCAGCAGCCCATACACGGCAAGTGACACTGAAGCTTTCTTT.

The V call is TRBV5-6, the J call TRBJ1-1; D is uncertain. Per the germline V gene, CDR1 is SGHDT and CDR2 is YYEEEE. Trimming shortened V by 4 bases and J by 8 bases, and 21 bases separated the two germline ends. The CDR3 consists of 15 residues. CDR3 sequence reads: CASSVEWFQAVEAFF. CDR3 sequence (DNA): TGTGCCAGCAGCGTTGAGTGGTTTCAGGCGGTCGAAGCTTTCTTT.

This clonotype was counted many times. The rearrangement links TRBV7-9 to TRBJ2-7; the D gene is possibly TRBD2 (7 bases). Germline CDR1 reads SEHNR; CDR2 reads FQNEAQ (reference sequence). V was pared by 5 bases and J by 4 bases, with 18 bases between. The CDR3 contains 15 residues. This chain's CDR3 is CASSPAPRGGYEQYF. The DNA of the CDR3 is TGTGCCAGCAGCCCCGCCCCGAGGGGGGGTTACGAGCAGTACTTC.

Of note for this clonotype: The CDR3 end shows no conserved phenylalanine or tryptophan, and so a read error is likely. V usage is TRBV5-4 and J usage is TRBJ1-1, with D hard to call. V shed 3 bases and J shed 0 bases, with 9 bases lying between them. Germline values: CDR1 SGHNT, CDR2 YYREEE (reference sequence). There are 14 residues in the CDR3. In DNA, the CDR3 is TGTGCCAGCAGCTCATCTATCCTGAACACTGAAGCTTTCCTT. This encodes CASSSSILNTEAFL.

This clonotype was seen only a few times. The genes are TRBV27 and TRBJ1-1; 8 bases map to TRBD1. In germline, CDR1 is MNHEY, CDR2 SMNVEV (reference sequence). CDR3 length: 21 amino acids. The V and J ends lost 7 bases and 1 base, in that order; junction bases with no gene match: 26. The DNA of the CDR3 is TGTGCCAGCATCCCAACAGGGGCAGGGGGCCTCGAAATGGCAAAGAACACTGAAGCTTTCTTT. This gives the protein CASIPTGAGGLEMAKNTEAFF.

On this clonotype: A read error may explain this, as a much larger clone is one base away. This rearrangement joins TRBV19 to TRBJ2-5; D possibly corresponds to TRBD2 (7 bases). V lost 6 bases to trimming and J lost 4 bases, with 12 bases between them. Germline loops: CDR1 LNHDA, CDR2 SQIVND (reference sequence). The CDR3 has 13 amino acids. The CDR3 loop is CASRRGAGETQYF. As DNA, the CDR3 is TGTGCCAGTAGACGGGGGGCAGGAGAGACCCAGTACTTC.

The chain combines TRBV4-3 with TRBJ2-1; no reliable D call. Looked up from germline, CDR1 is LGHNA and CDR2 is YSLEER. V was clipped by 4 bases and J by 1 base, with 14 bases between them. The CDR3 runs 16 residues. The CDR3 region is CASSPDQAASYNEQFF. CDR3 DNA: TGCGCCAGCAGCCCAGATCAGGCGGCATCCTACAATGAGCAGTTCTTC.

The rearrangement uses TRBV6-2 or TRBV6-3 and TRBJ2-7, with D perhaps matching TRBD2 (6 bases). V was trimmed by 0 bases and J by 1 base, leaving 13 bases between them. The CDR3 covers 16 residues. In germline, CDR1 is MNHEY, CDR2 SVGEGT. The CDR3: CASSYSRGLLSYEQYF. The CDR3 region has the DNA TGTGCCAGCAGTTACTCCCGGGGACTCCTTTCCTACGAGCAGTACTTC.

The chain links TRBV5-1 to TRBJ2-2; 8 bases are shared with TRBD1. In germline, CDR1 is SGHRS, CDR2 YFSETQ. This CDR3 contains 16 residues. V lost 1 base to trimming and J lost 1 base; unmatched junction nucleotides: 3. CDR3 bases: TGCGCCAGCAGCTTGCGCGGACAGGGGAACACCGGGGAGCTGTTTTTT. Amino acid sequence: CASSLRGQGNTGELFF.

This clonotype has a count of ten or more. The CDR3 nucleotides read TGTGCCCTCCGGGACGGAAATAATTCACCCCTCCACTTT. This sequence encodes CALRDGNNSPLHF. V is TRBV30 and J is TRBJ1-6, with a tentative D call TRBD1 (5 bases). Trimming removed 8 bases at V and 5 bases at J, with 13 bases between. Per germline, CDR1 GTSNPN and CDR2 SVGIG (reference sequence). The CDR3 extends over 13 amino acids.

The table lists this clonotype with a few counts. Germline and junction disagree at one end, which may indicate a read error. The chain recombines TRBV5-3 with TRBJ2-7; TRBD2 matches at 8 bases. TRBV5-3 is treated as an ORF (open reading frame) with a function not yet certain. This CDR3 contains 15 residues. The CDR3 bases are TGTGCCAGCAGCTATTTAGCGGGATCTACCTACGAGCAGTACTTC. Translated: CASSYLAGSTYEQYF.

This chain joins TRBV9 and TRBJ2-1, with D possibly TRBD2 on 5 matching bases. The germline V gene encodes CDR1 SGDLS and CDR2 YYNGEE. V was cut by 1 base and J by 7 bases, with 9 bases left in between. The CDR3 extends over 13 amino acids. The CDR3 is CASSVNSVNEQFF. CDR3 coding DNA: TGTGCCAGCAGCGTAAATAGCGTAAATGAGCAGTTCTTC.

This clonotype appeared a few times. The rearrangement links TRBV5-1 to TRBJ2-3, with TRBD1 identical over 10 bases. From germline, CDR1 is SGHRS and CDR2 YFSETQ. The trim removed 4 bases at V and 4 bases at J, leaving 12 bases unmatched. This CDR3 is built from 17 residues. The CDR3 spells CASSPFYGQGGPDTQYF. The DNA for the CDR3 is TGCGCCAGCAGCCCCTTTTACGGACAGGGGGGCCCAGATACGCAGTATTTT.

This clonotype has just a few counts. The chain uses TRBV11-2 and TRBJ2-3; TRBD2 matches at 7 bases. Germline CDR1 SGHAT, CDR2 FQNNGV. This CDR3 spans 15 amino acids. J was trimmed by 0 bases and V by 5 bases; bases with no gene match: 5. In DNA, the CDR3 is TGTGCCAGCAGCCCCCGGACTAGGAGCACAGATACGCAGTATTTT. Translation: CASSPRTRSTDTQYF. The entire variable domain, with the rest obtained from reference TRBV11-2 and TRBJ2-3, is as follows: EAGVAQSPRYKIIEKRQSVAFWCNPISGHATLYWYQQILGQGPKLLIQFQNNGVVDDSQLPKDRFSAERLKGVDSTLKIQPAKLEDSAVYLCASSPRTRSTDTQYFGPGTRLTVL.